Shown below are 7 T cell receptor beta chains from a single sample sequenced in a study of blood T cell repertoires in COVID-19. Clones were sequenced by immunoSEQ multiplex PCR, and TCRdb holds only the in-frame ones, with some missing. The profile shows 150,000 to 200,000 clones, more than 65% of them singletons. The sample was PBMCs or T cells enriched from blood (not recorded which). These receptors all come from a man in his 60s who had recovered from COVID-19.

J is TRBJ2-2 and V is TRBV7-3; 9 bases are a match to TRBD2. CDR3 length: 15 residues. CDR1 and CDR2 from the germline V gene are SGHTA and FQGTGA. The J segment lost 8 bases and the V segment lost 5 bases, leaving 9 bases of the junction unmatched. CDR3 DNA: TGTGCCAGCAGCCTCCGGACTAGCGTATCTGGGGAGCTGTTTTTT. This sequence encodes CASSLRTSVSGELFF.

The CDR3 protein is CASSQQGGNQPQHF. The DNA for the CDR3 is TGTGCCAGTAGCCAACAGGGTGGCAATCAGCCCCAGCATTTT. This chain joins TRBV19 and TRBJ1-5; possibly TRBD1 for D (6 bases). The CDR3 sequence is 14 residues long. The V and J ends lost 6 bases and 2 bases respectively, with 11 bases between them. Germline assignment: CDR1 LNHDA and CDR2 SQIVND (reference sequence).

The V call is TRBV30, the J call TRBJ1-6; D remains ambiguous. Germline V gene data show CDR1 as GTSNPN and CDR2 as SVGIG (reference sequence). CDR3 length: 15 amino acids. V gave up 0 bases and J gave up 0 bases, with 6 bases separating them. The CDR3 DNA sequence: TGTGCCTGGAGTGTCACGAGCTCCTATAATTCACCCCTCCACTTT. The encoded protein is CAWSVTSSYNSPLHF.

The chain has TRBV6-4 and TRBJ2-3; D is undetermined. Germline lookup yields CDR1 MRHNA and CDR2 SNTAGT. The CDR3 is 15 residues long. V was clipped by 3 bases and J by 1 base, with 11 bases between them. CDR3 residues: CASSESAGRTDTQYF. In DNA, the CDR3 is TGTGCCAGCAGTGAAAGCGCCGGCCGCACAGATACGCAGTATTTT.

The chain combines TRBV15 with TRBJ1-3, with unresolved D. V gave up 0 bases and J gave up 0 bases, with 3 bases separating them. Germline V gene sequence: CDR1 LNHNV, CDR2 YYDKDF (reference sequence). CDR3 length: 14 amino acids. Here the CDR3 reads CATSRDRSGNTIYF. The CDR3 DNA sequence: TGTGCCACCAGCAGAGATCGCTCTGGAAACACCATATATTTT.

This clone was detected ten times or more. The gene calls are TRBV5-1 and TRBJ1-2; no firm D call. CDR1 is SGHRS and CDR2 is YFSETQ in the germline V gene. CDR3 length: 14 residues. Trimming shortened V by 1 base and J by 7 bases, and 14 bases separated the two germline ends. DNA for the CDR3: TGCGCCAGCAGCTTGTCCGGGTCCGAGGGTGGCTACACCTTC. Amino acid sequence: CASSLSGSEGGYTF.

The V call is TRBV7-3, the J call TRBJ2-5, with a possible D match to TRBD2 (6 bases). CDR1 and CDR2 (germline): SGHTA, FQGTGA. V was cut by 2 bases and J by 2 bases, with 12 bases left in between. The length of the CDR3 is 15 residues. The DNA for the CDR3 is TGTGCCAGCAGCTTATCAGCGGCGGGGCAAGAGACCCAGTACTTC. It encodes CASSLSAAGQETQYF.